This T cell receptor beta chain came from a study of tumor-infiltrating lymphocytes in oesophageal squamous cell carcinoma. This clonotype turned up a few times. TCRdb independently ran MiXCR on the PCR reads; one entry per CDR3 protein. The repertoire holds roughly 3,700 distinct CDR3 sequences, with more than 13% as singletons. CDR3 length equals 15 residues. CDR1 is LNHDA, CDR2 SQIVND, per germline (reference sequence). The TCR comes from a male donor with esophageal squamous cell carcinoma. The chain couples TRBV19 to TRBJ2-1; 7 positions agree with TRBD1. Judging by the DNA end, TRBJ2-7 fits better; the J call may be wrong. Sequencing used esophageal tumor tissue. The CDR3 region has the DNA TGTGCCAGTAGCTCACCACCGACAGGGTCCTACGAGCAGTACTTC. This sequence encodes CASSSPPTGSYEQYF.